Listed below are T cell receptor beta chains from one sample, sequenced in a study of radiotherapy plus CTLA-4 blockade in lung cancer. This table comes from immunoSEQ multiplex PCR, and its TCRdb copy is limited to in-frame clones, with some not included. The sample lists roughly 110,000 clones, roughly 84% seen once, with under 2.5% in the top ten. The specimen comprised peripheral blood, sampled from a patient treated with radiotherapy plus ipilimumab. The source is a human donor with non-small cell lung cancer that progressed on radiotherapy plus ipilimumab. Some clones in this sample may be carry-over from other donors' samples. CDR3s include the opening cysteine and the closing phenylalanine or tryptophan. D genes are given only for firm matches. Clone size is not always given. Where it is, it says once, few, many or a class for expanded clones.

J gene	D gene	V gene	clone size	CDR3 DNA	CDR3 protein
TRBJ1-3	-	TRBV2	few	TGTGCCAGCAGTGGGGACATCTCTGGAAACACCATATATTTT	CASSGDISGNTIYF
TRBJ1-4	-	TRBV5-6	-	TGTGCCAGCAGCTTGCCTGGGGGACGGGTTGAAAAACTGTTTTTT	CASSLPGGRVEKLFF
TRBJ1-1	-	TRBV19	-	TGTGCCAGTAGCCTGGGCAGAAACACTGAAGCTTTCTTT	CASSLGRNTEAFF
TRBJ1-2	TRBD1	TRBV5-1	-	TGCGCCAGCAGCTTGGACACAGGGGGCGTCTACACCTTC	CASSLDTGGVYTF
TRBJ1-3	-	TRBV5-1	-	TGCGCCAGCAGCTTGGTAGGGACAAGAGGAGGAAACACCATATATTTT	CASSLVGTRGGNTIYF
TRBJ2-7	-	TRBV6-1	-	TGTGCCAGCAGGCCTCCCACCGGGGGAACATACGAGCAGTACTTC	CASRPPTGGTYEQYF
TRBJ2-3	TRBD2	TRBV13	once	TGTGCCAGCAGCACCCAGCGGGGGGGCCAGTGGACAGATACGCAGTATTTT	CASSTQRGGQWTDTQYF
TRBJ2-7	-	TRBV5-1	-	TGCGCCAGCAGCCCCACCTCGGTCTACGAGCAGTACTTC	CASSPTSVYEQYF
TRBJ2-7	-	TRBV29-1	-	TGCAGCGTTTCTAGAATGGGACACTACGAGCAGTACTTC	CSVSRMGHYEQYF
TRBJ1-1	-	TRBV7-8	once	TGTGCCAGCAGCCCGCATCAGAACGGTGAAGCTTTCTTT	CASSPHQNGEAFF
TRBJ1-5	TRBD1	TRBV29-1	-	TGCAGCGTTTCGACAGGGCTCAATCAGCCCCAGCATTTT	CSVSTGLNQPQHF
TRBJ1-2	TRBD1	TRBV5-1	few	TGCGCCAGCAGCTCGGGACAGGGCTATGGCTACACCTTC	CASSSGQGYGYTF
TRBJ2-1	TRBD1	TRBV2	-	TGTGCCAGCACCGCGGACAGGGACAATGAGCAGTTCTTC	CASTADRDNEQFF
TRBJ1-1	TRBD1	TRBV19	-	TGTGCCAGTTTTCCACAGGGGGACACTGAAGCTTTCTTT	CASFPQGDTEAFF
TRBJ2-5	-	TRBV2	-	TGTGCCAGCAGGACTGAGACTAGTGCGGGAGAGACCCAGTACTTC	CASRTETSAGETQYF
TRBJ1-1	-	TRBV4-2	once	TGTGCCAGCAGCCAAGATCTCGCAGAAGCTTTCTTT	CASSQDLAEAFF
TRBJ2-3	-	TRBV7-3	-	TGTGCCAGCAGCCCACTAGAGAAGGATACGCAGTATTTT	CASSPLEKDTQYF
TRBJ2-7	-	TRBV2	-	TGTGCCAGCAGTGAAGCGATTTTCAGCTCCTACGAGCAGTACTTC	CASSEAIFSSYEQYF
TRBJ1-2	TRBD1	TRBV5-1	-	TGCGCCAGCAGCTTCCGGGACAGTCGAGGCTACACCTTC	CASSFRDSRGYTF
TRBJ2-7	-	TRBV5-1	-	TGCGCCAGCAGCTCGGGGAACAGTTTCTACGAGCAGTACTTC	CASSSGNSFYEQYF
TRBJ1-4	-	TRBV11-1	-	TGTGCCAGCACCCCGGCCCTAGAAGGAACTCAGGATGAAAAACTGTTTTTT	CASTPALEGTQDEKLFF
TRBJ2-7	-	TRBV7-2	-	TGTGCCAGCAGCCAGTACTACGAGCAGTACTTC	CASSQYYEQYF
TRBJ2-7	TRBD1	TRBV19	-	TGTGCCAGTAGTATGAGAGGGGGCGGCTACGAGCAGTACTTC	CASSMRGGGYEQYF
TRBJ1-2	-	TRBV9	-	TGTGCCAGCAGCGAGGATACGTGGACAGCGGCCAGGGGCTACACCTTC	CASSEDTWTAARGYTF
TRBJ1-4	-	TRBV6-5	-	TGTGCCAGCAGTTACGGTTCAAGGACAATAAATGAAAAACTGTTTTTT	CASSYGSRTINEKLFF
TRBJ1-6	-	TRBV28	few	TGTGCCAGCACCGCCTTGACTCTCCCGGCCCACTTT	CASTALTLPAHF
TRBJ2-5	-	TRBV19	-	TGTGCCAGTAGTAAAGGCCCCACAGGACCGATCCAAGAGACCCAGTACTTC	CASSKGPTGPIQETQYF
TRBJ2-7	-	TRBV7-2	once	TGTGCCAGCAGCTCGACACCGTCCTACGAGCAGTACTTC	CASSSTPSYEQYF
TRBJ1-6	-	TRBV6-5	-	TGTGCCAGCAGGCCCCATCCCTCCTATAATTCACCCCTCCACTTT	CASRPHPSYNSPLHF
TRBJ2-7	-	TRBV4-2	-	TGTGCCAGCAGCCAAGTAGTGTACAGGCGAACTTCCTACGAGCAGTACTTC	CASSQVVYRRTSYEQYF
TRBJ1-1	TRBD1	TRBV2	-	TGTGCCAGCAGTTACATATACAGGGGACAAGCTGAAGCTTTCTTT	CASSYIYRGQAEAFF
TRBJ1-2	-	TRBV7-9	-	TGTGCCAGCAGCTTGGGCCGGGGGGTTAACTATGGCTACACCTTC	CASSLGRGVNYGYTF